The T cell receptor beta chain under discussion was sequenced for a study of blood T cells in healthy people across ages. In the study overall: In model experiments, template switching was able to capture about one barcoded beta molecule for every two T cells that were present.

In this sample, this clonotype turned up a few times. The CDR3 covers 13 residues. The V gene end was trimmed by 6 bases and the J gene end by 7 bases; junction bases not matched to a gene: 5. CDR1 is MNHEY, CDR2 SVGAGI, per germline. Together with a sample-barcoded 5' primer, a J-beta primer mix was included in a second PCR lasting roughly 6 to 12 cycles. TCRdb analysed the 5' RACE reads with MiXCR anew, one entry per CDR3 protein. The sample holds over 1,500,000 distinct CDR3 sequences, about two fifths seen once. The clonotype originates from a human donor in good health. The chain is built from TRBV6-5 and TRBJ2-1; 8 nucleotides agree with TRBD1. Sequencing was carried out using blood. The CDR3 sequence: CASSRQGTNEQFF. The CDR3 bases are TGTGCCAGCAGCCGACAGGGGACGAATGAGCAGTTCTTC.